The clone carrying this TCR beta chain was found a few times. Its antigen is as yet unknown. Germline CDR1 and CDR2: SEHNR and FQNEAQ (reference sequence). V dropped 7 bases and J dropped 5 bases, with 14 bases sitting between them. The CDR3 runs 13 residues. This sample is drawn from a study of regulatory T cells in long-lasting Graves disease. Study outcomes and limitations: TRBV28 was favored in persistent disease, as were TRBJ1-2 and TRBJ2-5.

Library construction for TCR beta used iRepertoire HTBI primers and Arm-PCR of CDR3 regions. TCRdb re-derived calls from the multiplex PCR reads in MiXCR, one entry per CDR3 protein. The sample shows 310,000 or so distinct CDR3 sequences, about 19% of them seen only once. Time point specified: persistent/refractory GD, antithyroid drugs over 5 years with positive TRAb. There was RNA extracted from PBMCs, and the TCR library was made from it. This TCR came from a female donor with Graves disease. The input for sequencing was peripheral blood mononuclear cells (PBMCs), taken when the disease was refractory, from a patient treated with antithyroid drugs. V and J are TRBV7-9 and TRBJ2-5; a weak D match, TRBD1 (6 bases). CDR3 sequence (DNA): TGTGCCAGCACCTTGGACAGTCTGGAGACCCAGTACTTC. This sequence encodes CASTLDSLETQYF.